The 31 T cell receptor beta chains reported below all come from one sample, sequenced in a study of blood T cell repertoires in COVID-19. The table came from immunoSEQ multiplex PCR; TCRdb's copy has only in-frame clones and leaves some out. The repertoire includes fewer than 75,000 clones, about 90% of them detected once, and approximately 4.7% sits in the top ten. Material for sequencing was peripheral blood. Receptors were obtained from a man aged 45-60 years with active COVID-19.

J is TRBJ2-1 and V is TRBV12-3 or TRBV12-4; D gene uncertain. The CDR3 has 13 amino acids. V was shortened by 3 bases and J by 5 bases, with 8 bases between the two germline ends. CDR3 residues: CASSFLSDNEQFF. In DNA form, the CDR3 reads TGTGCCAGCAGTTTCTTGTCAGACAATGAGCAGTTCTTC.

The chain links TRBV5-6 to TRBJ2-5, with a possible D match to TRBD2 (6 bases). V was trimmed by 2 bases and J by 5 bases, leaving 10 bases between them. The CDR3 contains 13 residues. Germline values: CDR1 SGHDT, CDR2 YYEEEE. This CDR3 is CASSFGGGETQYF. CDR3 in DNA: TGTGCCAGCAGCTTCGGGGGTGGCGAGACCCAGTACTTC.

This clone was recorded a few times. The genes are TRBV7-3 and TRBJ1-2, with D unclear. V lost 4 bases to trimming and J lost 6 bases, with 15 bases between them. Looked up from germline, CDR1 is SGHTA and CDR2 is FQGTGA. The CDR3 extends over 14 amino acids. The CDR3 is CASSYAGGADGYTF. DNA for the CDR3: TGTGCCAGCAGCTATGCTGGTGGCGCGGATGGCTACACCTTC.

This clone is a singleton in its sample. The chain carries TRBV5-6 and TRBJ1-2; D possibly corresponds to TRBD1 (5 bases). The CDR3 contains 13 residues. CDR1 SGHDT and CDR2 YYEEEE come from the germline V gene. Trimming cost V 4 bases and J 8 bases, with 15 bases left between them. CDR3 in DNA: TGTGCCAGCAGCGGGTCCCGGGGGAACGGCTACACCTTC. Translating gives CASSGSRGNGYTF.

This sequence joins TRBV11-3 and TRBJ1-3, with D uncertain. The CDR3 spans 14 residues. Germline V gene lookup returns CDR1 SGHNT and CDR2 YENEEA. Trimming removed 5 bases from V and 2 bases from J, with 10 bases in between. CDR3 sequence: CASSAYKTGNTIYF. As DNA, the CDR3 is TGTGCCAGCAGCGCCTATAAAACTGGAAACACCATATATTTT.

The V gene is TRBV7-8, the J gene TRBJ1-5; D might be TRBD1 (5 bases). Germline V gene sequence: CDR1 SGHVS, CDR2 FQNEAQ. The CDR3 is made up of 14 amino acids. Trimming cost V 2 bases and J 4 bases, with 9 bases left between them. The CDR3 region is CASSLLDSNQPQHF. DNA for the CDR3: TGTGCCAGCAGCTTACTAGACAGTAATCAGCCCCAGCATTTT.

This sequence joins TRBV15 and TRBJ1-1; 7 bases fit TRBD1. The V gene's germline CDR1 is LNHNV and CDR2 YYDKDF (reference sequence). J gave up 0 bases and V 4 bases, and 2 bases lay outside the gene matches. CDR3 length: 14 amino acids. DNA for the CDR3: TGTGCCACCAGCACAGGGACAGTGAACACTGAAGCTTTCTTT. Translation: CATSTGTVNTEAFF.

This chain uses TRBV6-5 with TRBJ1-2, with D tentatively TRBD1 (5 bases). V was shortened by 6 bases and J by 4 bases, with 12 bases between the two germline ends. There are 13 residues in the CDR3. Germline CDR1 is MNHEY and CDR2 is SVGAGI. CDR3 amino acids: CASRPTGSYGYTF. CDR3 bases: TGTGCCAGCAGACCCACAGGCAGCTATGGCTACACCTTC.

The chain carries TRBV13 and TRBJ1-2; 7 bases fit TRBD1. The V gene end was trimmed by 4 bases and the J gene end by 7 bases; junction bases not matched to a gene: 6. Germline V gene lookup returns CDR1 PRHDT and CDR2 FYEKMQ (reference sequence). This CDR3 has 13 amino acids. The CDR3: CASSSLQGFGYTF. CDR3 nucleotide sequence: TGTGCCAGCAGCTCTCTACAGGGGTTTGGCTACACCTTC. Complete variable domain (other parts from reference TRBV13 and TRBJ1-2): AAGVIQSPRHLIKEKRETATLKCYPIPRHDTVYWYQQGPGQDPQFLISFYEKMQSDKGSIPDRFSAQQFSDYHSELNMSSLELGDSALYFCASSSLQGFGYTFGSGTRLTVV.

This clone has just a few counts. The chain is built from TRBV14 and TRBJ2-7, with 7 positions matching TRBD1. The CDR3 is 15 residues long. Germline V gene lookup returns CDR1 SGHDN and CDR2 FVKESK. V gave up 1 base and J gave up 5 bases; unmatched junction bases: 8. DNA of the CDR3: TGTGCCAGCAGCCAAGGCCAAACAGGGGTGGACGAGCAGTACTTC. It translates to CASSQGQTGVDEQYF.

In DNA form, the CDR3 reads TGCGCCAGCAGCCCGGGACAGAGTAATGAAAAACTGTTTTTT. This translates into CASSPGQSNEKLFF. This sequence joins TRBV5-1 and TRBJ1-4; 7 positions match TRBD1. Germline CDR1 and CDR2: SGHRS and YFSETQ. CDR3 length: 14 amino acids. The ends lost 4 bases at V and 4 bases at J; junction bases unmatched: 4.

The V and J genes are TRBV19 and TRBJ2-5; possibly TRBD2 for D (6 bases). The CDR3 runs 14 residues. Germline CDR1 and CDR2: LNHDA and SQIVND (reference sequence). V lost 6 bases, J lost 2 bases, and 13 bases lay in between. CDR3: CASSPYAGQETQYF. In DNA form, the CDR3 reads TGTGCCAGTAGCCCATATGCGGGACAAGAGACCCAGTACTTC.

The chain is built from TRBV13 and TRBJ2-7; 10 bases align to TRBD1. J was trimmed by 5 bases and V by 3 bases; bases with no gene match: 7. This CDR3 is built from 15 residues. In germline, CDR1 is PRHDT, CDR2 FYEKMQ (reference sequence). This CDR3 is CASSFRTGGYDEQYF. The CDR3, as DNA: TGTGCCAGCAGCTTCCGGACAGGGGGTTATGACGAGCAGTACTTC.

The CDR3 nucleotides are TGCGCCAGCAGCTTGGACAGGGGTTCCAATGAGCAGTTCTTC. Amino acids: CASSLDRGSNEQFF. The chain employs TRBV5-1 and TRBJ2-1; 7 bases fit TRBD1. Germline assignment: CDR1 SGHRS and CDR2 YFSETQ. The CDR3 contains 14 residues. Losses at the gene ends were 0 bases for V and 6 bases for J; bases not matched to a gene: 3.

The chain carries TRBV7-2 and TRBJ2-4; TRBD1 matches at 7 bases. Germline loops: CDR1 SGHTA, CDR2 FQGNSA. V shed 4 bases, J shed 1 base, and the junction held 13 bases outside the gene matches. This CDR3 is 18 amino acids long. CDR3 bases: TGTGCCAGCAGCTCTTCAGGCCAGGGGGAACGGGCCAAAAACATTCAGTACTTC. Its translation: CASSSSGQGERAKNIQYF.

The V call is TRBV7-2, the J call TRBJ2-1; weak D call: TRBD2 (5 bases). V lost 3 bases to trimming and J lost 5 bases, with 17 bases between them. This CDR3 region has 16 residues. Germline-derived CDR1 and CDR2 are SGHTA and FQGNSA. The CDR3 DNA reads as TGTGCCAGCAGCTTCCCGGCCGGGGTCGCTAACAATGAGCAGTTCTTC. Its translation: CASSFPAGVANNEQFF.

The chain carries TRBV9 and TRBJ1-2; D perhaps matches TRBD1 (6 bases). V lost 0 bases, J lost 7 bases, and 13 bases lay in between. From germline, CDR1 is SGDLS and CDR2 YYNGEE. There are 14 residues in the CDR3. The CDR3 reads CASSVDGGRSGYTF. CDR3 sequence (DNA): TGTGCCAGCAGCGTAGATGGGGGCAGGAGTGGCTACACCTTC.

The gene calls are TRBV5-1 and TRBJ2-4; 11 bases fit TRBD2. V trimming: 0 bases; J trimming: 4 bases; junction bases outside the gene matches: 3. Per the germline V gene, CDR1 is SGHRS and CDR2 is YFSETQ. This CDR3 contains 16 residues. Here the CDR3 reads CASSLEGLAAKNIQYF. The CDR3 DNA sequence: TGCGCCAGCAGCTTGGAGGGACTAGCGGCTAAAAACATTCAGTACTTC.

J is TRBJ1-2 and V is TRBV14; the match to TRBD1 covers 7 bases. Germline CDR1 SGHDN, CDR2 FVKESK. V gave up 4 bases and J gave up 8 bases; unmatched junction bases: 10. This CDR3 is built from 14 residues. CDR3 sequence: CASSLGQGGGGYTF. Written as DNA, the CDR3 is TGTGCCAGCAGCCTCGGGCAGGGGGGTGGAGGCTACACCTTC.

This chain links TRBV24-1 with TRBJ2-3; perhaps TRBD2 as D (5 bases). Germline V gives CDR1 KGHDR, CDR2 SFDVKD. Trimming removed 4 bases from V and 2 bases from J, with 12 bases in between. The CDR3 extends over 15 amino acids. This chain's CDR3 is CATSDLRGNTDTQYF. In DNA form, the CDR3 reads TGTGCCACCAGTGACCTTCGAGGGAACACAGATACGCAGTATTTT.

This clone came up once. The rearrangement links TRBV29-1 to TRBJ2-3; 9 bases match TRBD2. V was pared by 4 bases and J by 1 base, with 6 bases of the junction left unmatched. Germline CDR1 and CDR2: SQVTM and ANQGSEA. CDR3 length equals 15 residues. The CDR3 is CSVVGERGGTDTQYF. As DNA, the CDR3 is TGCAGCGTTGTGGGGGAGCGGGGGGGCACAGATACGCAGTATTTT.

The DNA of the CDR3 is TGTGCCAGACGGGTCGAGACCCAGTACTTC. It translates to CARRVETQYF. The chain uses TRBV27 and TRBJ2-5; no firm D call. The germline V gene has CDR1 MNHEY and CDR2 SMNVEV (reference sequence). V gave up 9 bases and J gave up 5 bases, with 7 bases separating them. This CDR3 is built from 10 residues.

V usage is TRBV2 and J usage is TRBJ2-5, with D possibly TRBD1 on 7 matching bases. The CDR3 covers 14 residues. V was shortened by 6 bases and J by 2 bases, with 13 bases between the two germline ends. Germline CDR1 SNHLY, CDR2 FYNNEI. The CDR3 region is CASRRGQLQETQYF. The CDR3 DNA sequence: TGTGCCAGCAGGCGGGGACAGCTGCAAGAGACCCAGTACTTC.

This clone was seen once. The chain joins TRBV6-5 to TRBJ1-2, with D uncertain. CDR3 length: 12 residues. Germline V gives CDR1 MNHEY, CDR2 SVGAGI. Trimming removed 7 bases from V and 0 bases from J, with 6 bases in between. CDR3: CASTRANYGYTF. The CDR3 DNA reads as TGTGCCAGCACGAGGGCTAACTATGGCTACACCTTC.

The chain combines TRBV14 with TRBJ1-5; no reliable D call. This CDR3 contains 15 residues. The germline V gene has CDR1 SGHDN and CDR2 FVKESK. Trimming pared 8 bases from V and 3 bases from J, leaving 17 bases between. CDR3 sequence reads: CASLAGGVSNQPQHF. As DNA, the CDR3 is TGTGCCAGCCTAGCCGGCGGAGTCTCCAATCAGCCCCAGCATTTT.

The count of this clone is one. The chain links TRBV28 to TRBJ1-2; 9 bases align to TRBD1. Germline values: CDR1 MDHEN, CDR2 SYDVKM. The CDR3 sequence is 14 residues long. The junction had 6 bases not matched to a gene; V was cut back by 6 bases and J by 4 bases. The CDR3 sequence: CASSLTGGSYGYTF. The CDR3 DNA is TGTGCCAGCAGCTTGACAGGGGGTTCCTATGGCTACACCTTC.

The chain uses TRBV2 and TRBJ2-5; unclear D gene. Trimming took off 4 bases at V and 6 bases at J, with 12 bases between the two ends. The CDR3 has 13 residues. Looked up from germline, CDR1 is SNHLY and CDR2 is FYNNEI. CDR3 loop: CASSAEVLKTQYF. The CDR3 nucleotides are TGTGCCAGCAGTGCAGAAGTTCTCAAGACCCAGTACTTC.

The chain employs TRBV3-1 (or the pseudogene TRBV3-2) and TRBJ2-1; 12 bases line up with TRBD2. V trimming: 3 bases; J trimming: 2 bases; junction bases outside the gene matches: 17. The CDR3 length is 21 residues. Germline V gene sequence: CDR1 LGHDT, CDR2 YNNKEL (reference sequence). The CDR3 spells CASSHGTSGCYRLRPYNEQFF. The DNA for the CDR3 is TGTGCCAGCAGCCACGGGACTAGCGGGTGTTATCGGTTAAGGCCCTACAATGAGCAGTTCTTC.

This clone was observed a single time. V is TRBV25-1 and J is TRBJ2-3; weak D call: TRBD2 (6 bases). The germline gives CDR1 MGHDK, CDR2 SYGVNS. The V and J ends lost 5 bases and 0 bases respectively, with 6 bases between them. The CDR3 has 13 amino acids. The CDR3 region has the DNA TGTGCCAGCAGTCGGGAGAGCACAGATACGCAGTATTTT. This sequence encodes CASSRESTDTQYF.

This chain links TRBV7-2 with TRBJ2-5, with 12 bases that match TRBD2. The J segment lost 1 base and the V segment lost 4 bases, leaving 10 bases of the junction unmatched. Looked up from germline, CDR1 is SGHTA and CDR2 is FQGNSA. This CDR3 spans 18 amino acids. CDR3 sequence reads: CASSSIITSGRPQETQYF. The CDR3 DNA reads as TGTGCCAGCAGCTCCATCATCACTAGCGGGAGGCCCCAAGAGACCCAGTACTTC. The full variable domain, with the rest looked up from reference TRBV7-2 and TRBJ2-5, is GAGVSQSPSNKVTEKGKDVELRCDPISGHTALYWYRQSLGQGLEFLIYFQGNSAPDKSGLPSDRFSAERTGGSVSTLTIQRTQQEDSAVYLCASSSIITSGRPQETQYFGPGTRLLVL.

The J gene is TRBJ2-7, the V gene TRBV2; 9 bases are a match to TRBD1. Germline CDR1 SNHLY, CDR2 FYNNEI. Trimming removed 5 bases from V and 5 bases from J; junction bases left unmatched: 10. The CDR3 loop spans 15 amino acids. For the CDR3, the DNA is TGTGCCAGCAGTAAAAATCTGGGACAGGGAAACGAGCAGTACTTC. Translating gives CASSKNLGQGNEQYF. Using reference TRBV2 and TRBJ2-7 for the parts outside the CDR3, the full variable domain is EPEVTQTPSHQVTQMGQEVILRCVPISNHLYFYWYRQILGQKVEFLVSFYNNEISEKSEIFDDQFSVERPDGSNFTLKIRSTKLEDSAMYFCASSKNLGQGNEQYFGPGTRLTVT.